The 21 T cell receptor beta chains below come from one sample, sequenced in a study of blood T cell repertoires in COVID-19. The repertoire was sequenced with immunoSEQ multiplex PCR; TCRdb's copy has only in-frame clones and lacks some. This sample yields about 430,000 clones, of which more than 75% are seen a single time; over 0.9% belongs to the top ten. Sequenced: PBMCs or T cells enriched from blood (not recorded which). Every receptor here comes from a woman aged 25-40 years with acute COVID-19.

This clone occurred a few times. The V and J genes are TRBV30 and TRBJ1-3, with 9 bases matching TRBD1. V dropped 1 base and J dropped 3; count of bases not matched to a gene: 7. The CDR3 contains 16 residues. Germline V lookup: CDR1 GTSNPN, CDR2 SVGIG (reference sequence). The CDR3 sequence: CAWSGGQGHYGNTIYF. DNA for the CDR3: TGTGCCTGGAGTGGGGGACAGGGTCATTATGGAAACACCATATATTTT. Filled out from reference TRBV30 and TRBJ1-3, the complete variable domain reads SQTIHQWPATLVQPVGSPLSLECTVEGTSNPNLYWYRQAAGRGLQLLFYSVGIGQISSEVPQNLSASRPQDRQFILSSKKLLLSDSGFYLCAWSGGQGHYGNTIYFGEGSWLTVV.

This sequence joins TRBV7-3 and TRBJ2-3, with TRBD1 matching 9 bases. Germline V lookup: CDR1 SGHTA, CDR2 FQGTGA. With V trimmed by 4 bases and J by 6 bases, 5 bases remained unmatched. The CDR3 has 14 amino acids. The CDR3 DNA reads TGTGCCAGCAGCTCCGGGACAGGGAGGGATACGCAGTATTTT. Translating it yields CASSSGTGRDTQYF.

CDR3 sequence reads: CASSYDRNTEAFF. Here the CDR3 DNA reads TGTGCCAGCAGCTACGACAGAAACACTGAAGCTTTCTTT. The J gene is TRBJ1-1, the V gene TRBV5-6, with D tentatively TRBD1 (5 bases). The V gene's germline CDR1 is SGHDT and CDR2 YYEEEE. The CDR3 is made up of 13 amino acids. The V end lost 3 bases, the J end lost 2 bases, and 8 bases lay between the germline ends.

The chain has TRBV27 and TRBJ1-2, with 8 positions matching TRBD1. Trimming took 6 bases from V and 8 from J; bases not matched to a gene: 11. Germline V CDR1 and CDR2: MNHEY, SMNVEV (reference sequence). CDR3 length: 14 amino acids. As DNA, the CDR3 is TGTGCCAGCAGCGACCCCGGACAGGGCCGAGGCTACACCTTC. Translation gives CASSDPGQGRGYTF.

The rearrangement joins TRBV7-9 to TRBJ2-1; D possibly corresponds to TRBD1 (6 bases). The CDR3 runs to 13 residues. Germline CDR1 is SEHNR and CDR2 is FQNEAQ (reference sequence). With 9 bases removed from V and 7 bases from J, the gap between germline ends came to 16 bases. The CDR3 region is CASGGRLQNEQFF. The DNA for the CDR3 is TGTGCCAGTGGGGGCAGACTACAGAATGAGCAGTTCTTC. Together with reference TRBV7-9 and TRBJ2-1, the CDR3 gives the full variable domain: DTGVSQNPRHKITKRGQNVTFRCDPISEHNRLYWYRQTLGQGPEFLTYFQNEAQLEKSRLLSDRFSAERPKGSFSTLEIQRTEQGDSAMYLCASGGRLQNEQFFGPGTRLTVL.

The V and J genes are TRBV30 and TRBJ2-7, with TRBD1 matching over 7 bases. The CDR3 covers 14 residues. V lost 0 bases, J lost 5 bases, and 7 bases stayed unmatched. Germline V gene sequence: CDR1 GTSNPN, CDR2 SVGIG (reference sequence). The CDR3, as DNA: TGTGCCTGGAGTGTGGGACAGATGGGGAACGAGCAGTACTTC. Protein product: CAWSVGQMGNEQYF.

The rearrangement links TRBV6-5 to TRBJ1-1, with unresolved D. With 3 bases removed from V and 0 bases from J, the gap between germline ends came to 11 bases. Germline V gene lookup returns CDR1 MNHEY and CDR2 SVGAGI. There are 15 residues in the CDR3. The CDR3 protein is CASSYRGGLNTEAFF. Here the CDR3 DNA reads TGTGCCAGCAGTTATCGGGGTGGGTTGAACACTGAAGCTTTCTTT.

The rearrangement joins TRBV12-5 to TRBJ2-7; 7 bases match TRBD1. The junction had 0 bases not matched to a gene; V was cut back by 1 base and J by 6 bases. This CDR3 has 12 residues. Germline loops: CDR1 LGHNT, CDR2 FRNRAP. CDR3 residues: CASGLDRGEQYF. As DNA, the CDR3 is TGTGCTAGTGGTTTGGACAGGGGCGAGCAGTACTTC.

This sequence joins TRBV5-1 and TRBJ1-2, with D possibly TRBD1 on 5 matching bases. The germline V gene encodes CDR1 SGHRS and CDR2 YFSETQ. The CDR3 has 15 residues. The germline V and J ends were trimmed by 4 bases and 8 bases, with 21 bases remaining between them. The CDR3 DNA reads TGCGCCAGCAGCCTGGGCAGGAGGGGAACGGGCGGCTACACCTTC. It translates to CASSLGRRGTGGYTF.

CDR3 in DNA: TGCGCCAGCAGCTTGGGGCCGGGGTCGGGTGAAAAACTGTTTTTT. Amino acids: CASSLGPGSGEKLFF. The chain recombines TRBV5-1 with TRBJ1-4; D gene uncertain. Germline V gene sequence: CDR1 SGHRS, CDR2 YFSETQ. V shed 0 bases and J shed 7 bases, with 13 bases lying between them. The CDR3 length is 15 residues.

V gene TRBV9 combines with J gene TRBJ1-6; a weak D match, TRBD1 (6 bases). Trimming removed 4 bases at V and 7 bases at J, with 12 bases between. Germline CDR1 is SGDLS and CDR2 is YYNGEE. The CDR3 has 14 amino acids. Here the CDR3 reads CASSPRGTNSPLHF. DNA of the CDR3: TGTGCCAGCAGCCCCAGGGGAACCAATTCACCCCTCCACTTT.

The chain has TRBV7-9 and TRBJ2-4, with a weak D call TRBD1 (6 bases). CDR1 is SEHNR and CDR2 is FQNEAQ in the germline V gene (reference sequence). The CDR3 has 13 residues. V lost 0 bases, J lost 6 bases, and 6 bases lay in between. This CDR3 is CASSLAQGNIQYF. For the CDR3, the DNA is TGTGCCAGCAGCTTAGCACAGGGAAACATTCAGTACTTC.

This chain joins TRBV18 and TRBJ1-6, with a possible D match to TRBD1 (6 bases). Trimming took off 3 bases at V and 10 bases at J, with 16 bases between the two ends. Per the germline V gene, CDR1 is KGHSH and CDR2 is LQKENI. This CDR3 region has 15 residues. CDR3 sequence: CASSPPGQGMSPLHF. In DNA, the CDR3 is TGTGCCAGCTCACCCCCGGGCCAGGGGATGTCACCCCTCCACTTT.

The V and J genes are TRBV6-6 and TRBJ1-2, with D perhaps matching TRBD1 (6 bases). The germline V and J ends were trimmed by 2 bases and 2 bases, with 12 bases remaining between them. The CDR3 is 15 amino acids. From germline, CDR1 is MNHNY and CDR2 SVGAGI (reference sequence). CDR3 DNA: TGTGCCAGCAGTTACACCACGGGGACAAACTATGGCTACACCTTC. Its translation is CASSYTTGTNYGYTF.

This sequence joins TRBV9 and TRBJ2-5; TRBD1 aligns across 7 bases. The CDR3 consists of 14 residues. Germline assignment: CDR1 SGDLS and CDR2 YYNGEE. The V and J ends lost 0 bases and 7 bases, in that order; junction bases with no gene match: 6. Written as DNA, the CDR3 is TGTGCCAGCAGCGTAGAGGGGGCGGGTGGGACCCAGTACTTC. It encodes CASSVEGAGGTQYF.

The rearrangement joins TRBV4-3 to TRBJ1-5; 7 bases are a match to TRBD1. Germline CDR1 LGHNA, CDR2 YSLEER. V gave up 3 bases and J gave up 6 bases; unmatched junction bases: 8. The CDR3 is 15 amino acids. The chain's CDR3 is CASSHDRQGSQPQHF. CDR3 sequence (DNA): TGCGCCAGCAGCCACGATAGACAGGGTAGTCAGCCCCAGCATTTT.

The chain has TRBV2 and TRBJ1-2; D is uncertain. The CDR3 extends over 14 amino acids. Deletions cut 5 bases from V and 12 bases from J, with 22 bases between. CDR1 and CDR2 from the germline V gene are SNHLY and FYNNEI. This chain's CDR3 is CASSTQFAHNGDTF. The CDR3 DNA reads as TGTGCCAGCAGTACCCAATTCGCCCACAACGGGGACACCTTC.

The chain is built from TRBV6-5 and TRBJ2-2; a weak D match, TRBD1 (6 bases). CDR3 length equals 15 residues. Germline CDR1 reads MNHEY; CDR2 reads SVGAGI. V was pared by 2 bases and J by 5 bases, with 12 bases between. This CDR3 is CASSYDRQGTGELFF. As DNA, the CDR3 is TGTGCCAGCAGTTACGACAGGCAGGGAACCGGGGAGCTGTTTTTT.

The chain combines TRBV6-5 with TRBJ2-3; D may be TRBD2 (6 bases). The germline V gene encodes CDR1 MNHEY and CDR2 SVGAGI. Trimming removed 2 bases at V and 0 bases at J, with 12 bases between. CDR3 length equals 16 residues. Here the CDR3 reads CASSYELGGSTDTQYF. The CDR3 region has the DNA TGTGCCAGCAGTTACGAGCTGGGGGGTAGCACAGATACGCAGTATTTT.

The genes are TRBV7-2 and TRBJ2-2; perhaps TRBD1 as D (7 bases). V lost 5 bases and J 6 bases, leaving 19 bases between the germline ends. Looked up from germline, CDR1 is SGHTA and CDR2 is FQGNSA. The CDR3 is made up of 16 amino acids. This chain's CDR3 is CASSPRQGGTSGELFF. As DNA, the CDR3 is TGTGCCAGCAGCCCCAGACAGGGAGGAACGTCCGGGGAGCTGTTTTTT.

The J gene is TRBJ2-3, the V gene TRBV9; 9 positions match TRBD2. CDR3 size: 13 residues. V lost 5 bases, J lost 6 bases, and 4 bases stayed unmatched. Germline loops: CDR1 SGDLS, CDR2 YYNGEE. DNA for the CDR3: TGTGCCAGCAGACGACTAGCGGACGATACGCAGTATTTT. Protein: CASRRLADDTQYF.